What follows are 21 T cell receptor beta chains derived from one specimen sequenced in a study of blood T cell repertoires in COVID-19. Some clones are missing from TCRdb's copy, which holds only in-frame ones; the method was immunoSEQ multiplex PCR. The sample lists tens of thousands of clones, 88% occurring once. Material: peripheral blood. These receptors all stem from a woman aged 55-70 years with acute or convalescent COVID-19.

This chain uses TRBV5-1 with TRBJ2-3, with D perhaps TRBD1 (6 bases). The CDR3 length is 15 residues. Trimming cost V 0 bases and J 0 bases, with 8 bases left between them. CDR1 SGHRS and CDR2 YFSETQ come from the germline V gene. CDR3 bases: TGCGCCAGCAGCTTGGCCGACAGGAGCACAGATACGCAGTATTTT. Amino acid sequence: CASSLADRSTDTQYF.

This clone was seen only once. This chain connects TRBV7-6 to TRBJ2-2; the match to TRBD2 covers 7 bases. Germline CDR1 and CDR2: SGHVS and FNYEAQ. With 5 bases clipped from V and 2 bases from J, the junction kept 5 bases outside the gene matches. The length of the CDR3 is 15 residues. CDR3 DNA sequence: TGTGCCAGCAGCAAAGCGGGGCCTAACACCGGGGAGCTGTTTTTT. This encodes CASSKAGPNTGELFF.

As DNA, the CDR3 is TGTGCCAGCAGCCTGGACAGGGGGCCAGAGACCCAGTACTTC. Protein: CASSLDRGPETQYF. V gene TRBV6-5 combines with J gene TRBJ2-5; TRBD1 aligns across 11 bases. V lost 6 bases, J lost 4 bases, and 4 bases stayed unmatched. This CDR3 is 14 amino acids long. Germline V gene data show CDR1 as MNHEY and CDR2 as SVGAGI.

The chain recombines TRBV11-2 with TRBJ1-4; 7 bases match TRBD1. V lost 5 bases to trimming and J lost 11 bases; unmatched junction nucleotides: 5. This CDR3 spans 12 amino acids. Germline V gene sequence: CDR1 SGHAT, CDR2 FQNNGV. The CDR3 coding sequence is TGTGCCAGCAGCCTGACAGGGTGGAAACTGTTTTTT. Protein: CASSLTGWKLFF.

The CDR3 nucleotides read TGCGCCAGCAGCCAAGAAACAGCCTCTCCCCAGCATTTT. It specifies CASSQETASPQHF. This chain joins TRBV4-1 and TRBJ1-5; no reliable D call. CDR1 is MGHRA and CDR2 is YSYEKL in the germline V gene. CDR3 size: 13 residues. Trimming took off 0 bases at V and 10 bases at J, with 10 bases between the two ends.

The sample holds a few counts of this clone. CDR3 bases: TGTGCCAGCAGTTGGGCGGGGGAGGAAGAGACCCAGTACTTC. Amino acid sequence: CASSWAGEEETQYF. The chain couples TRBV27 to TRBJ2-5; TRBD2 agrees at 7 bases. V lost 4 bases to trimming and J lost 3 bases; unmatched junction nucleotides: 5. The CDR3 covers 14 residues. Germline CDR1 is MNHEY and CDR2 is SMNVEV (reference sequence).

Only a few counts were recorded for this clone. The genes are TRBV11-3 and TRBJ2-2; TRBD2 might be the D (5 bases). The CDR3 totals 16 residues. Trimming took off 5 bases at V and 6 bases at J, with 19 bases between the two ends. Germline values: CDR1 SGHNT, CDR2 YENEEA. CDR3: CASSLTKTGLPGELFF. CDR3 DNA: TGTGCCAGCAGCCTTACCAAGACGGGGTTGCCCGGGGAGCTGTTTTTT.

J is TRBJ1-6 and V is TRBV18, with D perhaps matching TRBD1 (5 bases). V shed 3 bases and J shed 7 bases, with 16 bases lying between them. CDR1 is KGHSH, CDR2 LQKENI, per germline. The CDR3 is 16 amino acids. CDR3 in DNA: TGTGCCAGCTCACCGCTCCCACGCGGGGGGAATTCACCCCTCCACTTT. Protein product: CASSPLPRGGNSPLHF.

This rearrangement joins TRBV7-9 to TRBJ1-2, with D tentatively TRBD1 (6 bases). Germline V gene sequence: CDR1 SEHNR, CDR2 FQNEAQ (reference sequence). This CDR3 has 13 residues. Trimming pared 5 bases from V and 6 bases from J, leaving 13 bases between. The CDR3 region has the DNA TGTGCCAGCAGCCCGGACAGCTTAGATGGCTACACCTTC. Protein: CASSPDSLDGYTF.

The genes are TRBV7-3 and TRBJ2-3; TRBD1 agrees at 9 bases. The V gene's germline CDR1 is SGHTA and CDR2 FQGTGA. This CDR3 spans 18 amino acids. V was clipped by 5 bases and J by 1 base; unmatched bases: 13. The CDR3 nucleotides are TGTGCCAGCAGCCCTTCATGGACAGGGGCGGCGGGCACAGATACGCAGTATTTT. Its protein product is CASSPSWTGAAGTDTQYF.

The rearrangement joins TRBV5-5 to TRBJ1-1, with D possibly being TRBD1 (5 bases). Germline assignment: CDR1 SGHKS and CDR2 YYEKEE (reference sequence). The CDR3 totals 16 residues. V lost 4 bases and J lost 0, with 16 bases in between. Here the CDR3 DNA reads TGTGCCAGCAGCCCGGGCGGGGGGAGAATGAACACTGAAGCTTTCTTT. This translates into CASSPGGGRMNTEAFF.

This clone was seen a handful of times. At one end, the junction sequence differs from germline, possibly due to a read error. V gene TRBV28 combines with J gene TRBJ1-4; no clear D gene. Germline values: CDR1 MDHEN, CDR2 SYDVKM. This CDR3 region has 15 residues. The DNA for the CDR3 is TGTGCCAGCAGTTTAAGAGGGTCAACGAATGAAAAACTGTTTTTT. It is translated as CASSLRGSTNEKLFF.

The chain has TRBV19 and TRBJ1-1; 7 bases line up with TRBD1. This CDR3 comprises 16 residues. Germline-derived CDR1 and CDR2 are LNHDA and SQIVND (reference sequence). With V trimmed by 4 bases and J by 0 bases, 8 bases remained unmatched. The CDR3 is CASSSQGVTLNTEAFF. In DNA, the CDR3 is TGTGCCAGTAGTAGTCAGGGGGTCACCTTGAACACTGAAGCTTTCTTT.

The chain carries TRBV6-2 or TRBV6-3 and TRBJ2-1, with D possibly matching TRBD2 (5 bases). Per the germline V gene, CDR1 is MNHEY and CDR2 is SVGEGT. The V and J ends lost 0 bases and 9 bases respectively, with 15 bases between them. This CDR3 is built from 15 residues. For the CDR3, the DNA is TGTGCCAGCAGTTACTCGGGTTTTCTAGGACTTGAGCAGTTCTTC. Protein sequence: CASSYSGFLGLEQFF.

The chain uses TRBV6-1 and TRBJ2-7; 7 nucleotides agree with TRBD1. There are 14 residues in the CDR3. In germline, CDR1 is MNHNS, CDR2 SASEGT. Losses at the gene ends were 3 bases for V and 3 bases for J; bases not matched to a gene: 5. The DNA for the CDR3 is TGTGCCAGCAGTGAGGGACAGTCGGTCTACGAGCAGTACGTC. Amino acid sequence: CASSEGQSVYEQYV.

The V and J genes are TRBV28 and TRBJ2-5; weak D call: TRBD2 (6 bases). The CDR3 extends over 14 amino acids. CDR1 is MDHEN and CDR2 is SYDVKM in the germline V gene. V was cut by 2 bases and J by 4 bases, with 11 bases left in between. CDR3 residues: CASSLNGGSETQYF. The CDR3, as DNA: TGTGCCAGCAGTTTAAATGGGGGGTCAGAGACCCAGTACTTC.

The chain employs TRBV28 and TRBJ1-1; no firm D call. Per germline, CDR1 MDHEN and CDR2 SYDVKM. This CDR3 has 14 amino acids. Trimming took 1 base from V and 1 from J, leaving 7 bases between them. The CDR3 loop is CASSLFSRNTEAFF. DNA for the CDR3: TGTGCCAGCAGTTTATTCTCGCGGAACACTGAAGCTTTCTTT.

V is TRBV6-5 and J is TRBJ1-5; D is possibly TRBD1 (6 bases). Germline CDR1 reads MNHEY; CDR2 reads SVGAGI. V was shortened by 6 bases and J by 1 base, with 10 bases between the two germline ends. CDR3 length: 14 amino acids. The CDR3 DNA reads TGTGCCAGCAGGGGGACACTGAGCAATCAGCCCCAGCATTTT. It is translated as CASRGTLSNQPQHF.

The genes are TRBV28 and TRBJ2-7, with 13 bases lining up with TRBD2. The V and J ends lost 5 bases and 4 bases, in that order; junction bases with no gene match: 26. CDR1 MDHEN and CDR2 SYDVKM come from the germline V gene. The length of the CDR3 is 22 residues. The CDR3: CASSDSTGSGFWGTSGTYEQYV. The CDR3 coding sequence is TGTGCCAGCAGTGATTCTACTGGCTCTGGTTTCTGGGGGACTAGCGGGACTTACGAGCAGTACGTC.

V and J are TRBV5-6 and TRBJ2-4; a weak D match, TRBD2 (5 bases). The CDR3 sequence is 16 residues long. V was clipped by 4 bases and J by 0 bases, with 14 bases between them. The germline V gene has CDR1 SGHDT and CDR2 YYEEEE. The CDR3, as DNA: TGTGCCAGCAGCAAGGACTCAACCTTAGCCAAAAACATTCAGTACTTC. It specifies CASSKDSTLAKNIQYF.

This clone has a handful of counts. The chain links TRBV29-1 to TRBJ1-1, with TRBD1 matching over 8 bases. Germline CDR1 and CDR2: SQVTM and ANQGSEA. The ends lost 5 bases at V and 4 bases at J; junction bases unmatched: 6. The CDR3 has 13 amino acids. The CDR3 region is CSVSDRAGTEAFF. CDR3 nucleotide sequence: TGCAGCGTTTCGGACAGGGCGGGCACTGAAGCTTTCTTT. Full variable domain (missing parts from reference TRBV29-1 and TRBJ1-1): SAVISQKPSRDICQRGTSLTIQCQVDSQVTMMFWYRQQPGQSLTLIATANQGSEATYESGFVIDKFPISRPNLTFSTLTVSNMSPEDSSIYLCSVSDRAGTEAFFGQGTRLTVV.